The TCR beta chain under discussion was sequenced for a study of spatial heterogeneity in lung cancer. In the study overall: Alpha-chain sequences were consistently detected less often than beta-chain sequences.

Only a few counts were recorded for this clonotype. Time point noted: sample taken at primary tumor resection. Tumor, nontumor lung or frozen PBMC supplied whole RNA that was sequenced unsorted. The donors comprised around 76 untreated early-stage non-small cell lung cancer patients. This CDR3 is built from 13 residues. J gave up 7 bases and V 4 bases, and 6 bases lay outside the gene matches. Germline CDR1 reads SGHTA; CDR2 reads FQGNSA. Unique molecular identifiers, one per molecule, were present on every TCR cDNA molecule. TCRdb re-derived calls from the 5' RACE reads in MiXCR, one entry per CDR3 protein. The repertoire consists of about 50,000 distinct CDR3 sequences, with approximately 7.6% occurring once and the leading ten covering about an eighth.

The clonotype comes from a female donor with early-stage non-small cell lung cancer. The sample consisted of PBMCs, taken at surgery. The chain links TRBV7-2 to TRBJ2-7, with TRBD2 matching over 8 bases. The CDR3 bases are TGTGCCAGCAGCTCTCGGGGGGGCCGGGAGCAGTACTTC. Translation gives CASSSRGGREQYF.